Listed here are 4 T cell receptor beta chains from one sample, sequenced in a study of T cells in tumors after PD-1 blockade. Produced via immunoSEQ multiplex PCR; TCRdb's table is partial and in-frame only. The data contain around 49,000 clones, approximately 84% of them singletons. The source was PBMCs, collected before anti-PD-1 treatment. Source of these receptors: a human donor with basal cell carcinoma.

The CDR3 reads CASSRDSFPKAFF. DNA of the CDR3: TGTGCCAGCAGCCGGGACAGTTTCCCCAAAGCTTTCTTT. V is TRBV5-4 and J is TRBJ1-1; 7 bases match TRBD1. Losses at the gene ends were 4 bases for V and 9 bases for J; bases not matched to a gene: 9. This CDR3 is built from 13 residues. CDR1 and CDR2 from the germline V gene are SGHNT and YYREEE (reference sequence).

In nucleotides, the CDR3 is TGCAGCGTTGGGACAGGGGGATTTAACTATGGCTACACCTTC. Translation gives CSVGTGGFNYGYTF. The V call is TRBV29-1, the J call TRBJ1-2; 10 positions agree with TRBD1. Germline V gene sequence: CDR1 SQVTM, CDR2 ANQGSEA. Unmatched junction bases numbered 3, after V lost 4 bases and J lost 1 base. The length of the CDR3 is 14 residues.

This chain uses TRBV29-1 with TRBJ1-1; TRBD1 matches 7 bases. The germline V gene encodes CDR1 SQVTM and CDR2 ANQGSEA. The junction had 5 bases not matched to a gene; V was cut back by 6 bases and J by 1 base. The CDR3 totals 13 residues. The CDR3 here is CSVVDRENTEAFF. CDR3 DNA sequence: TGCAGCGTAGTAGACAGGGAGAACACTGAAGCTTTCTTT.

The V and J genes are TRBV2 and TRBJ2-2; perhaps TRBD2 as D (6 bases). Germline V gene sequence: CDR1 SNHLY, CDR2 FYNNEI. The CDR3 length is 14 residues. Trimming took off 7 bases at V and 7 bases at J, with 16 bases between the two ends. CDR3 coding DNA: TGTGCCAGCAAGAACGGGGGTACCGGCGGGGAGCTGTTTTTT. This encodes CASKNGGTGGELFF.